Listed below are T cell receptor beta chains from one sample, sequenced in a study of blood T cell repertoires in COVID-19. Some clones are missing from TCRdb's copy, which holds only in-frame ones; the method was immunoSEQ multiplex PCR. The data show over 200,000 clones, about four fifths seen once. Sequencing used PBMCs or T cells enriched from blood (not recorded which). These receptors originate from a man between 60 and 70 years old who had recovered from COVID-19. Each CDR3 is given with its conserved first and last residue. D genes are given only for firm matches. Clone size is given for some rows only: seen once, a few or many times, or a class if the clone is expanded.

j_call	clone_size	d_call	v_call	cdr3_nt	cdr3_aa
TRBJ1-4	NA	TRBD1	TRBV24-1	TGTGCCACCAGTGGCGGACAGGGGGCTTGGACTAATGAAAAACTGTTTTTT	CATSGGQGAWTNEKLFF
TRBJ2-7	NA	NA	TRBV11-2	TGTGCCAGCAGCTTATCCCCAGGGCTAGACTACGAGCAGTACTTC	CASSLSPGLDYEQYF
TRBJ1-3	NA	NA	TRBV2	TGTGCCAGCAGTCGTCCCACGGGTGGAAACACCATATATTTT	CASSRPTGGNTIYF
TRBJ1-3	NA	NA	TRBV27	TGTGCCAGCAGCACCGGACAGGGAAACACCATATATTTT	CASSTGQGNTIYF
TRBJ2-5	NA	NA	TRBV5-8	TGTGCCAGCAGCTTGTATAGCGCGGGGGAGACCCAGTACTTC	CASSLYSAGETQYF
TRBJ2-3	NA	TRBD2	TRBV7-9	TGTGCCAGCAGCTGGGGGCCGGCTAGCGGGAAACCAGATACGCAGTATTTT	CASSWGPASGKPDTQYF
TRBJ2-1	NA	TRBD2	TRBV7-2	TGTGCCAGCAGCCTAAGACTAGCGGGCAATGAGCAGTTCTTC	CASSLRLAGNEQFF
TRBJ2-3	NA	NA	TRBV5-1	TGCGCCAGCAGTCGCGTCGGGGAAAGCACAGATACGCAGTATTTT	CASSRVGESTDTQYF
TRBJ2-3	NA	TRBD1	TRBV3-1/TRBV3-2	TGTGCCAGCAGCCACGGACAGGGGATAGATACGCAGTATTTT	CASSHGQGIDTQYF
TRBJ2-2	NA	NA	TRBV19	TGTGCCAGTAGACCCGGGACTGACAAAAACACCGGGGAGCTGTTTTTT	CASRPGTDKNTGELFF
TRBJ2-4	NA	NA	TRBV3-1/TRBV3-2	TGTGCCAGCAGCCAAGGCAGGAAGGTGGCCAAAAACATTCAGTACTTC	CASSQGRKVAKNIQYF
TRBJ2-3	NA	NA	TRBV7-2	TGTGCCAGCCGTAAAAACACAGATACGCAGTATTTT	CASRKNTDTQYF
TRBJ2-5	NA	TRBD1	TRBV6-1	TGTGCCATACAGGGGGCAGGGGAGACCCAGTACTTC	CAIQGAGETQYF
TRBJ1-4	few	NA	TRBV4-3	TGCGCCAGCAGCCAAGAGCGAGGACAGCTTAATGAAAAACTGTTTTTT	CASSQERGQLNEKLFF
TRBJ2-5	once	TRBD1	TRBV3-1/TRBV3-2	TGTGCCAGCAGCCCCCTCCGGACAGGGATCACCGGGAACCAGTACTTC	CASSPLRTGITGNQYF
TRBJ2-1	NA	TRBD2	TRBV19	TGTGCCAGTAGAGGCGGGGGCAATGAGCAGTTCTTC	CASRGGGNEQFF
TRBJ1-1	NA	NA	TRBV6-5	TGTGCCAGCAGTTATCATTCTGGTAGGAACACTGAAGCTTTCTTT	CASSYHSGRNTEAFF
TRBJ2-2	NA	NA	TRBV11-2	TGTGCCAGCAGCTCGCGGGGTGGAACTACGGAGGCCGGGGAGCTGTTTTTT	CASSSRGGTTEAGELFF
TRBJ2-2	NA	NA	TRBV7-8	TGTGCCAGCAGCTTCCGGGACACCAACACCGGGGAGCTGTTTTTT	CASSFRDTNTGELFF
TRBJ1-4	NA	NA	TRBV5-1	TGCGCCAGCAGACCACAGGGAACTAATGAAAAACTGTTTTTT	CASRPQGTNEKLFF
TRBJ2-3	NA	NA	TRBV2	TGTGCCAGCAGTGGAGGACAGACGCAGTATTTT	CASSGGQTQYF
TRBJ2-5	NA	TRBD1	TRBV5-1	TGCGCCAGCAGCTTGGCCGGGACAGGGTCTCAAGAGACCCAGTACTTC	CASSLAGTGSQETQYF
TRBJ1-2	NA	TRBD1	TRBV6-5	TGTGCCAGCAGTTACACAGGGGCCTATGGCTACACCTTC	CASSYTGAYGYTF
TRBJ1-3	once	NA	TRBV10-3	TGTGCCATCAGTGAGTCCTTACTTTCCTCTGGAAACACCATATATTTT	CAISESLLSSGNTIYF
TRBJ2-7	NA	NA	TRBV19	TGTGCCAGTAGTATAGGTACAGGGGAGCAGTACTTC	CASSIGTGEQYF
TRBJ1-1	once	TRBD1	TRBV24-1	TGTGCCACCAGCCGCTCGGACAGGGAGGGTGAAGCTTTCTTT	CATSRSDREGEAFF
TRBJ1-2	NA	TRBD1	TRBV27	TGTGCCAGCAGTTTATCCCGACAGGGCTTGCAGGGCTACACCTTC	CASSLSRQGLQGYTF
TRBJ2-1	NA	NA	TRBV10-3	TGTGCCATCAGTGAGTATAAGGGGGACAATGAGCAGTTCTTC	CAISEYKGDNEQFF
TRBJ1-1	once	NA	TRBV19	TGTGCCAGTAGTCCCCGGTCGAACACTGAAGCTTTCTTT	CASSPRSNTEAFF
TRBJ2-7	NA	TRBD2	TRBV9	TGTGCCAGCAGCGTAGGGTTTGTTGTCGGGGGGGGACCCTACGAGCAGTACTTC	CASSVGFVVGGGPYEQYF
TRBJ2-7	NA	NA	TRBV7-8	TGTGCCAGCAGCTTAGATCGGGGAGTGTACGAGCAGTACTTC	CASSLDRGVYEQYF
TRBJ2-2	NA	TRBD1	TRBV11-3	TGTGCCAGCAGCCCAGGACAGGAAAGGTACACCGGGGAGCTGTTTTTT	CASSPGQERYTGELFF
TRBJ2-1	NA	TRBD1	TRBV4-3	TGCGCCAGCAGCCAATCCGGGACAGGGGTTTCCTACAATGAGCAGTTCTTC	CASSQSGTGVSYNEQFF
TRBJ2-2	NA	NA	TRBV5-6	TGTGCCAGCAGCTCGCTATCTACCGGGGAGCTGTTTTTT	CASSSLSTGELFF
TRBJ2-5	NA	NA	TRBV4-1	TGCGCCAGCAGCCAAGACCAGGGGCCGATAGAGACCCAGTACTTC	CASSQDQGPIETQYF
TRBJ2-4	NA	TRBD1	TRBV6-4	TGTGCCAGATCGACAGGGGCCAAAGCCAAAAACATTCAGTACTTC	CARSTGAKAKNIQYF
TRBJ2-1	NA	TRBD2	TRBV4-2	TGTGCCAGCAGCCACTTTAGCGGGGATTCCTACAATGAGCAGTTCTTC	CASSHFSGDSYNEQFF
TRBJ2-5	NA	TRBD2	TRBV7-6	TGTGCCAGCAGCCCTAGCGGGGGGACAGAGACCCAGTACTTC	CASSPSGGTETQYF
TRBJ2-5	NA	NA	TRBV5-1	TGCGCCAGCAGCCCTTTGAGGGGGGAGACCCAGTACTTC	CASSPLRGETQYF
TRBJ1-2	NA	NA	TRBV7-8	TGTGCCAGCAGCCCCCGATTAGACTATGGCTACACCTTC	CASSPRLDYGYTF
TRBJ1-2	NA	NA	TRBV7-8	TGTGCCAGCAGCTTAGGAGGCTTTGATGGCTACACCTTC	CASSLGGFDGYTF
TRBJ2-1	few	TRBD2	TRBV4-3	TGCGCCAGCAGCCAAGATATCCAGCGGGGGGGCCAAGAGCAGTTCTTC	CASSQDIQRGGQEQFF
TRBJ2-3	NA	NA	TRBV12-5	TGTGCTAGTGGTTTGGTACTGTCCGGTATTCCAGATACGCAGTATTTT	CASGLVLSGIPDTQYF
TRBJ2-5	NA	TRBD1	TRBV24-1	TGTGCCACCAGTGTTGGGACAGGGGTCGAGACCCAGTACTTC	CATSVGTGVETQYF